The 21 T cell receptor beta chains below were found in one sample sequenced in a study of blood T cell repertoires in COVID-19. Data came from immunoSEQ multiplex PCR; TCRdb stores just in-frame clones and leaves some out. Of around 230,000 clones listed, approximately 78% are singletons. Material: PBMCs or T cells enriched from blood (not recorded which). The receptors derive from a man aged 35-49 years who had recovered from COVID-19.

This chain connects TRBV2 to TRBJ1-5; D call uncertain. CDR3 size: 11 residues. Trimming pared 4 bases from V and 7 bases from J, leaving 5 bases between. The germline V gene encodes CDR1 SNHLY and CDR2 FYNNEI. CDR3 DNA: TGTGCCAGCAGTGCTGGCCAGCCCCAGCATTTT. Its translation: CASSAGQPQHF.

The chain recombines TRBV6-4 with TRBJ1-1; tentative D call: TRBD1 (5 bases). V gave up 4 bases and J gave up 0 bases, with 9 bases separating them. The CDR3 is made up of 14 amino acids. Per the germline V gene, CDR1 is MRHNA and CDR2 is SNTAGT. This chain's CDR3 is CASSAQGMNTEAFF. DNA of the CDR3: TGTGCCAGCAGTGCCCAGGGCATGAACACTGAAGCTTTCTTT.

V is TRBV5-1 and J is TRBJ1-2; D remains unclear. V gave up 3 bases and J gave up 2 bases, with 14 bases separating them. CDR3 size: 15 residues. From germline, CDR1 is SGHRS and CDR2 YFSETQ. For the CDR3, the DNA is TGCGCCAGCAGCTCCCTAAATCGAAACAACTATGGCTACACCTTC. Amino acids: CASSSLNRNNYGYTF.

Only a few counts were recorded for this clone. The chain links TRBV5-6 to TRBJ1-1; no clear D gene. Germline-derived CDR1 and CDR2 are SGHDT and YYEEEE. Trimming took 0 bases from V and 7 from J, leaving 7 bases between them. CDR3 length: 12 residues. CDR3 coding DNA: TGTGCCAGCAGCTTGGAACGCAGTGAAGCTTTCTTT. As protein: CASSLERSEAFF. The variable domain in full, completed from reference TRBV5-6 and TRBJ1-1, reads DAGVTQSPTHLIKTRGQQVTLRCSPKSGHDTVSWYQQALGQGPQFIFQYYEEEERQRGNFPDRFSGHQFPNYSSELNVNALLLGDSALYLCASSLERSEAFFGQGTRLTVV.

For the CDR3, the DNA is TGTGCCAGTAGGCTCATTCAGGGGGCCTATGGCTACACCTTC. It codes for CASRLIQGAYGYTF. The chain carries TRBV19 and TRBJ1-2; 8 bases are a match to TRBD1. The CDR3 sequence is 14 residues long. Germline V gives CDR1 LNHDA, CDR2 SQIVND (reference sequence). V shed 6 bases and J 4 bases; nucleotides not matched to a gene: 7. Filled out from reference TRBV19 and TRBJ1-2, the complete variable domain reads DGGITQSPKYLFRKEGQNVTLSCEQNLNHDAMYWYRQDPGQGLRLIYYSQIVNDFQKGDIAEGYSVSREKKESFPLTVTSAQKNPTAFYLCASRLIQGAYGYTFGSGTRLTVV.

This CDR3 reads CASSLQRGLDNQPQHF. CDR3 sequence (DNA): TGTGCCAGTAGTCTCCAAAGGGGGCTGGACAATCAGCCCCAGCATTTT. The chain combines TRBV19 with TRBJ1-5; 7 bases are shared with TRBD1. The CDR3 spans 16 residues. Germline lookup yields CDR1 LNHDA and CDR2 SQIVND (reference sequence). J was trimmed by 3 bases and V by 5 bases; bases with no gene match: 10.

CDR3 sequence reads: CASSIKPGLSSYEQYF. CDR3 bases: TGTGCCAGTAGTATCAAGCCGGGACTGAGCTCCTACGAGCAGTACTTC. The V call is TRBV19, the J call TRBJ2-5; tentative D call: TRBD2 (6 bases). The closer fit of TRBJ2-7 to the DNA end suggests the J call may be wrong. Germline assignment: CDR1 LNHDA and CDR2 SQIVND (reference sequence). The CDR3 loop spans 16 amino acids.

This chain connects TRBV2 to TRBJ2-5; no clear D gene. CDR3 length equals 11 residues. V was clipped by 5 bases and J by 5 bases, with 6 bases between them. CDR1 and CDR2 (germline): SNHLY, FYNNEI. The CDR3 DNA is TGTGCCAGCAGTCCTGAGGAGACCCAGTACTTC. Amino acids: CASSPEETQYF.

The chain links TRBV5-4 to TRBJ1-1; TRBD1 aligns across 7 bases. The CDR3 consists of 15 residues. The V and J ends lost 4 bases and 5 bases, in that order; junction bases with no gene match: 11. Per the germline V gene, CDR1 is SGHNT and CDR2 is YYREEE (reference sequence). Here the CDR3 reads CASSQDRVRRTEAFF. The DNA of the CDR3 is TGTGCCAGCAGCCAAGACAGGGTTAGGAGAACTGAAGCTTTCTTT.

This chain joins TRBV7-2 and TRBJ2-2, with a possible D match to TRBD1 (6 bases). Germline values: CDR1 SGHTA, CDR2 FQGNSA. This CDR3 has 15 residues. Trimming took off 5 bases at V and 8 bases at J, with 18 bases between the two ends. The CDR3 sequence: CASSLSIGGRGELFF. In DNA form, the CDR3 reads TGTGCCAGCAGCCTCTCTATAGGGGGTAGGGGGGAGCTGTTTTTT.

The chain uses TRBV5-6 and TRBJ2-5, with 10 nucleotides matching TRBD2. The CDR3 length is 16 residues. Losses at the gene ends were 4 bases for V and 3 bases for J; bases not matched to a gene: 9. Germline V lookup: CDR1 SGHDT, CDR2 YYEEEE. CDR3 DNA sequence: TGTGCCAGCAGCCCGGATGGGGGGACTAGCGAAGAGACCCAGTACTTC. It codes for CASSPDGGTSEETQYF. The entire variable domain, with the rest obtained from reference TRBV5-6 and TRBJ2-5, is as follows: DAGVTQSPTHLIKTRGQQVTLRCSPKSGHDTVSWYQQALGQGPQFIFQYYEEEERQRGNFPDRFSGHQFPNYSSELNVNALLLGDSALYLCASSPDGGTSEETQYFGPGTRLLVL.

This clone was detected many times. The CDR3 is CASSAHRGGDEQFF. CDR3 DNA: TGTGCCAGCAGCGCCCATAGGGGAGGGGATGAGCAGTTCTTC. This sequence joins TRBV7-2 and TRBJ2-1, with 7 nucleotides matching TRBD2. The CDR3 consists of 14 residues. Germline assignment: CDR1 SGHTA and CDR2 FQGNSA. Trimming took 5 bases from V and 8 from J; bases not matched to a gene: 9.

The chain carries TRBV5-6 and TRBJ2-2, with D perhaps matching TRBD2 (5 bases). The CDR3 sequence is 14 residues long. Germline assignment: CDR1 SGHDT and CDR2 YYEEEE. Trimming took 4 bases from V and 0 from J, leaving 7 bases between them. CDR3 nucleotide sequence: TGTGCCAGCAGCGCCGGGACGAACACCGGGGAGCTGTTTTTT. This encodes CASSAGTNTGELFF.

The chain uses TRBV2 and TRBJ2-2, with 7 positions matching TRBD2. This CDR3 spans 13 amino acids. After removal of 4 bases from V and 5 bases from J, the junction contained 1 base not matched to a gene. Germline loops: CDR1 SNHLY, CDR2 FYNNEI. As DNA, the CDR3 is TGTGCCAGCAGTGGGGGGGGGACCGGGGAGCTGTTTTTT. Translated, it gives CASSGGGTGELFF. Based on the CDR3 plus reference TRBV2 and TRBJ2-2, the full variable domain is EPEVTQTPSHQVTQMGQEVILRCVPISNHLYFYWYRQILGQKVEFLVSFYNNEISEKSEIFDDQFSVERPDGSNFTLKIRSTKLEDSAMYFCASSGGGTGELFFGEGSRLTVL.

This chain links TRBV5-5 with TRBJ2-7, with 9 nucleotides matching TRBD1. The J segment lost 1 base and the V segment lost 0 bases, leaving 8 bases of the junction unmatched. CDR1 SGHKS and CDR2 YYEKEE come from the germline V gene (reference sequence). The length of the CDR3 is 17 residues. The CDR3 spells CASSLDGTGHSSYEQYF. In nucleotides, the CDR3 is TGTGCCAGCAGCTTGGACGGGACAGGGCACTCATCCTACGAGCAGTACTTC.

This chain uses TRBV6-5 with TRBJ2-7, with D possibly TRBD2 on 5 matching bases. Trimming took 7 bases from V and 4 from J, leaving 17 bases between them. From germline, CDR1 is MNHEY and CDR2 SVGAGI. This CDR3 region has 14 residues. The CDR3, as DNA: TGTGCCAGCACCCGCTACGGGGTAGGTTACGAGCAGTACTTC. Translation: CASTRYGVGYEQYF.

This sequence joins TRBV27 and TRBJ2-2; 11 nucleotides line up with TRBD2. The germline gives CDR1 MNHEY, CDR2 SMNVEV (reference sequence). J was trimmed by 2 bases and V by 4 bases; bases with no gene match: 15. The CDR3 runs to 20 residues. The CDR3 is CASSSLWLAGGGGNTGELFF. The CDR3 DNA reads as TGTGCCAGCAGTTCGCTGTGGCTAGCGGGAGGAGGGGGCAACACCGGGGAGCTGTTTTTT.

The chain combines TRBV11-2 with TRBJ2-7; D gene uncertain. This CDR3 is built from 15 residues. Trimming stripped 2 bases from V and 0 bases from J, with 11 bases between. The germline CDR1 and CDR2 sequences are SGHAT and FQNNGV. CDR3: CASSLLQINSYEQYF. The CDR3 DNA is TGTGCCAGCAGCTTATTACAGATAAACTCCTACGAGCAGTACTTC. Full variable domain (remainder filled in from reference TRBV11-2 and TRBJ2-7): EAGVAQSPRYKIIEKRQSVAFWCNPISGHATLYWYQQILGQGPKLLIQFQNNGVVDDSQLPKDRFSAERLKGVDSTLKIQPAKLEDSAVYLCASSLLQINSYEQYFGPGTRLTVT.

This chain connects TRBV6-2 or TRBV6-3 to TRBJ2-6, with 10 bases aligning to TRBD2. The CDR3 is 17 amino acids. CDR1 MNHEY and CDR2 SVGEGT come from the germline V gene. After removal of 5 bases from V and 0 bases from J, the junction contained 4 bases not matched to a gene. The CDR3 region is CASSGTSDRSGANVLTF. For the CDR3, the DNA is TGTGCCAGCAGTGGGACTAGCGATCGCTCTGGGGCCAACGTCCTGACTTTC.

The rearrangement links TRBV29-1 to TRBJ1-2, with D perhaps TRBD1 (6 bases). Germline loops: CDR1 SQVTM, CDR2 ANQGSEA. CDR3 size: 12 residues. The V and J ends lost 7 bases and 8 bases respectively, with 17 bases between them. In nucleotides, the CDR3 is TGCAGCGCTAAGGCAGGGGCTGGAGGCTACACCTTC. This sequence encodes CSAKAGAGGYTF.

This clone has just one count. The CDR3 bases are TGTGCCAGCAGTCCGGATACATCCCCGGGGAATTCACCCCTCCACTTT. It encodes CASSPDTSPGNSPLHF. This chain uses TRBV28 with TRBJ1-6, with no clear D. Trimming stripped 5 bases from V and 7 bases from J, with 18 bases between. Germline lookup yields CDR1 MDHEN and CDR2 SYDVKM. The CDR3 is 16 residues long.